This T cell receptor (beta chain) was captured in a study of PD-1 blockade in classical Hodgkin lymphoma. Broader study findings: As was reported, newly diagnosed patients showed lower baseline TCR diversity than healthy donors did.

CDR3 length equals 16 residues. Trimming took off 4 bases at V and 1 base at J, with 14 bases between the two ends. Germline CDR1 is KGHSH and CDR2 is LQKENI. The patients all showed relapse after autologous stem cell transplantation, while their brentuximab vedotin exposure varied. Investigators isolated CD4+ T cells from thawed PBMCs through magnetic negative selection. The repertoire was sequenced with immunoSEQ multiplex PCR; TCRdb's copy has only in-frame clones and lacks some. The table includes 13,000 or so clones, roughly 84% detected once. As to this clone: Its antigen is undetermined.

The input for sequencing was CD4+ T cells from blood, taken at baseline. V is TRBV18 and J is TRBJ1-5; TRBD1 might be the D (6 bases). The TCR sequence derives from a human donor with classical Hodgkin lymphoma. In DNA, the CDR3 is TGTGCCAGCTCACAAGAAACAGGGACAAGCAATCAGCCCCAGCATTTT. Its translation: CASSQETGTSNQPQHF.